A selection of T cell receptor beta chains follows, all from one sample in a study of blood T cell repertoires in COVID-19. Clones were sequenced by immunoSEQ multiplex PCR, and TCRdb holds only the in-frame ones, with some missing. The sample shows 130,000 or so clones, less than 90% of them seen only once. Sequencing used PBMCs or T cells enriched from blood (not recorded which). Receptors were obtained from a man younger than 45 who had recovered from COVID-19. Each CDR3 is given with its conserved first and last residue. A D gene is named only where the DNA matches it firmly. Only part of the rows carry a size: once, few, many, or a class if the clone is expanded.

>NA|TRBJ1-4|TRBV11-2|NA
TGTGCCAGCAGCTTAACATCAGGGAAAAGGGGGGAAAAACTGTTTTTT
CASSLTSGKRGEKLFF
>NA|TRBJ2-3|TRBV18|NA
TGTGCCAGCTCACCACCGACCAGGGCAGATACGCAGTATTTT
CASSPPTRADTQYF
>few|TRBJ1-6|TRBV2|NA
TGTGCCAGTTCTGGGAGGGGTGGAAGCCAAAATTCACCCCTCCACTTT
CASSGRGGSQNSPLHF
>NA|TRBJ2-1|TRBV10-3|NA
TGTGCCATCTCACCCCTAGCTACCACCTACAATGAGCAGTTCTTC
CAISPLATTYNEQFF
>NA|TRBJ2-1|TRBV29-1|TRBD2
TGCAGCGCCCGACTAGCGGGGGGGACACACAATGAGCAGTTCTTC
CSARLAGGTHNEQFF
>NA|TRBJ1-5|TRBV6-1|NA
TGTGCCAGCAGTGAAGGACGAGGAGCTCAGCCCCAGCATTTT
CASSEGRGAQPQHF
>NA|TRBJ2-3|TRBV13|TRBD2
TGTGCCAGCAGCTTAAGCGTTTTAAAAAGCGGGGGCTCTAGCACAGATACGCAGTATTTT
CASSLSVLKSGGSSTDTQYF
>once|TRBJ1-1|TRBV5-1|NA
TGCGCCAGCAGCCGGACCGGGAGCACTGAAGCTTTCTTT
CASSRTGSTEAFF
>NA|TRBJ1-4|TRBV4-2|TRBD1
TGTGCCAGCAGCCAAGACCCCGGTGAAAGGCGGACCTACGACAGGGGAAGATGGGATGAAAAACTGTTTTTT
CASSQDPGERRTYDRGRWDEKLFF
>NA|TRBJ2-7|TRBV7-9|NA
TGTGCCAGCAGCCCCCCCCAGACCTACGAGCAGTACTTC
CASSPPQTYEQYF
>NA|TRBJ2-3|TRBV7-3|TRBD2
TGTGCCAGCAGCCCCGTGGGGGGGGGAGATACGCAGTATTTT
CASSPVGGGDTQYF
>NA|TRBJ1-4|TRBV2|NA
TGTGCCAGCAGTGCGGAGTGGTCTGGGGAAAAACTGTTTTTT
CASSAEWSGEKLFF
>once|TRBJ1-2|TRBV12-3/TRBV12-4|NA
TGTGCCAGCAGCAGGGACTACGGCTACACCTTC
CASSRDYGYTF
>NA|TRBJ1-2|TRBV5-1|NA
TGCGCCAGCAGCTCAGGGGTAGTTAGCTATGGCTACACCTTC
CASSSGVVSYGYTF
>once|TRBJ2-4|TRBV6-5|TRBD2
TGTGCCAGCAGTCCTAGCGGGAGGGCGGACATTCAGTACTTC
CASSPSGRADIQYF
>NA|TRBJ2-2|TRBV5-1|TRBD1
TGCGCCAGCAGCCCGGGACAGCTAAACACCGGGGAGCTGTTTTTT
CASSPGQLNTGELFF
>NA|TRBJ2-1|TRBV7-9|TRBD2
TGTGCCAGCAGCTTATTGGGACTAGCGGGGGGTAATGAGCAGTTCTTC
CASSLLGLAGGNEQFF
>NA|TRBJ1-1|TRBV3-1/TRBV3-2|NA
TGTGCCAGCAGCCAAGGGGGCCCGAACACTGAAGCTTTCTTT
CASSQGGPNTEAFF